This T cell receptor beta chain was identified in a study of cytomegalovirus exposure and HLA in healthy donors. Findings and limits, study-wide: Most TCR sequences were uncommon, yet certain public TCRs appeared in many donors. 150 to 200 TCR beta chains were listed as cytomegalovirus-associated. Later analysis identified several of the most significant clusters that appeared linked to common viral pathogens.

Worth noting for this clone: Its antigen is unidentified.

The PCR contained 60 Vbeta and 13 Jbeta primers. The protocol was immunoSEQ multiplex PCR, while the TCRdb copy is restricted to in-frame clones and leaves out a portion. This table holds about 170,000 clones. V trimming: 0 bases; J trimming: 4 bases; junction bases outside the gene matches: 5. Germline-derived CDR1 and CDR2 are LGHNA and YNFKEQ. The CDR3 consists of 16 residues. This sequence was found in a young woman in good health and CMV-seropositive. This chain links TRBV4-2 with TRBJ1-4, with 7 bases identical to TRBD1. Sequencing used PBMCs. In DNA, the CDR3 is TGTGCCAGCAGCCAAGATCCCACAGGGGATAATGAAAAACTGTTTTTT. Translating it yields CASSQDPTGDNEKLFF.